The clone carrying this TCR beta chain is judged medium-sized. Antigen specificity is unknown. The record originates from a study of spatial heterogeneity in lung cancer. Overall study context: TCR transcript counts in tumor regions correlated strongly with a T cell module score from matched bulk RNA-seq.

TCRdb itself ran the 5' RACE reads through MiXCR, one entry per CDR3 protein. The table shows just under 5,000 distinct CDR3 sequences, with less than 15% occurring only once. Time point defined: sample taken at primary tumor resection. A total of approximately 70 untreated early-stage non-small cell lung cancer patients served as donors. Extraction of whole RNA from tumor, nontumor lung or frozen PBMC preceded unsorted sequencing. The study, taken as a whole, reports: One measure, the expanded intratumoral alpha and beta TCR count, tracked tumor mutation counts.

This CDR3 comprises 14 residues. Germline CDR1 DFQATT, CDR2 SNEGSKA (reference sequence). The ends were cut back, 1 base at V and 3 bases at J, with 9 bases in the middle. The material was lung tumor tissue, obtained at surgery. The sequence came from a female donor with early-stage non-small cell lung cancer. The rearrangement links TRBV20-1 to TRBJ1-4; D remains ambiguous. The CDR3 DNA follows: TGCAGTGCTAGAGCGGAGCAGTCTAATGAAAAACTGTTTTTT. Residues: CSARAEQSNEKLFF.